The 20 T cell receptor beta chains presented below share a single source sample, sequenced in a study of T cells in women clearing cervical HPV infection. Produced via immunoSEQ multiplex PCR; TCRdb's table is partial and in-frame only. The sample holds 15,000 to 20,000 clones. Sequenced sample: blood buffy coat. These TCRs come from a woman between 18 and 70 years old with a cervical HPV16 infection that either progressed to CIN3+ or cleared (not recorded which).

With regard to this clone: The read terminates 3 residues before the CDR3 end, so the remaining end is supplied by the germline J gene. The chain combines TRBV7-2 with TRBJ2-7; 7 nucleotides match TRBD1. Germline V gene data show CDR1 as SGHTA and CDR2 as FQGNSA. CDR3 length: 15 residues. Trimming cost V 3 bases and J 2 bases; bases outside gene matches: 7. CDR3 loop: CASSFPRTGAYEQYF. Partial CDR3 DNA: TGTGCCAGCAGCTTCCCAAGGACAGGAGCCTACGAG.

With respect to this clone: From the germline J gene comes the end of the CDR3, since the read stops 3 residues before it. The chain carries TRBV5-1 and TRBJ2-3, with D maybe TRBD2 (7 bases). Trimming stripped 0 bases from V and 3 bases from J, with 11 bases between. Germline lookup yields CDR1 SGHRS and CDR2 YFSETQ. The CDR3 runs 15 residues. This CDR3 is CASSLEGGLTDTQYF. CDR3 bases read: TGCGCCAGCAGCTTGGAGGGGGGGCTGACAGATACG. The full variable domain, its missing parts supplied by reference TRBV5-1 and TRBJ2-3, is KAGVTQTPRYLIKTRGQQVTLSCSPISGHRSVSWYQQTPGQGLQFLFEYFSETQRNKGNFPGRFSGRQFSNSRSEMNVSTLELGDSALYLCASSLEGGLTDTQYFGPGTRLTVL.

Points on this clone: The read terminates 3 residues ahead of where the CDR3 ends, so the germline J gene completes it. The chain has TRBV5-1 and TRBJ2-5; a weak D match, TRBD2 (6 bases). The germline CDR1 and CDR2 sequences are SGHRS and YFSETQ. Deletions cut 0 bases from V and 2 bases from J, with 11 bases between. The CDR3 runs to 15 residues. The CDR3 sequence: CASSLALGGQETQYF. CDR3 DNA, as far as it was read: TGCGCCAGCAGCTTGGCCTTGGGGGGACAAGAGACC.

With regard to this clone: The CDR3 end falls 3 residues outside the read, so it is completed with the germline J gene. The chain has TRBV30 and TRBJ1-1; D is undetermined. V lost 2 bases to trimming and J lost 4 bases, with 20 bases between them. The germline V gene encodes CDR1 GTSNPN and CDR2 SVGIG (reference sequence). The length of the CDR3 is 16 residues. This chain's CDR3 is CAWSSRSGLRSTEAFF. The part of the CDR3 DNA that was read is TGTGCCTGGAGTTCCCGATCAGGCCTGAGGAGCACTGAA.

For this clone: Read coverage stops 3 residues before the CDR3 terminus; the germline J gene supplies the remainder. The chain joins TRBV6-4 to TRBJ2-1, with D possibly matching TRBD1 (6 bases). The ends were cut back, 5 bases at V and 6 bases at J, with 11 bases in the middle. This CDR3 is built from 13 residues. CDR1 and CDR2 from the germline V gene are MRHNA and SNTAGT. CDR3 DNA, as far as it was read: TGTGCCAGCAGTTACAGGGCGCTCAATGAG. This gives the protein CASSYRALNE. The whole CDR3 protein reads CASSYRALNEQFF.

On this clone: Sequencing ends 3 residues short of the CDR3 end; the germline J gene provides the rest. This rearrangement joins TRBV29-1 to TRBJ2-3, with TRBD1 matching 11 bases. This CDR3 is 13 amino acids long. Germline V lookup: CDR1 SQVTM, CDR2 ANQGSEA. The CDR3 here is CSERTGGRETQYF. The DNA read from the CDR3 is TGCAGCGAAAGGACAGGGGGCAGAGAGACG.

A remark on this clone: With the read ending 3 residues before the CDR3 end, the germline J gene is used to fill in that end. The J gene is TRBJ2-2, the V gene TRBV5-1; D perhaps matches TRBD2 (5 bases). This CDR3 is built from 15 residues. Trimming removed 1 base at V and 0 bases at J, with 7 bases between. The germline V gene has CDR1 SGHRS and CDR2 YFSETQ. CDR3 in amino acids: CASSLFGANTGELFF. The sequenced CDR3 bases are TGCGCCAGCAGCTTGTTCGGGGCGAACACCGGGGAG.

Worth noting for this clone: The CDR3 is cut off 3 residues early in the read; its end comes from the germline J gene. The chain has TRBV19 and TRBJ1-2; D perhaps matches TRBD1 (5 bases). This CDR3 spans 20 amino acids. Germline V gene data show CDR1 as LNHDA and CDR2 as SQIVND (reference sequence). The CDR3 spells CASSIVLMEEGLPLSYDYTF. The part of the CDR3 DNA that was read is TGTGCCAGTAGTATAGTTCTAATGGAAGAGGGACTCCCCCTCTCCTACGAC.

As to this clone: The read ends 3 residues shy of where the CDR3 ends; the end is completed using the germline J gene. This chain joins TRBV19 and TRBJ2-6; possible D gene TRBD1, 6 bases. The germline CDR1 and CDR2 sequences are LNHDA and SQIVND (reference sequence). The length of the CDR3 is 15 residues. V gave up 4 bases and J gave up 3 bases, with 10 bases separating them. CDR3 bases read: TGTGCCAGTAGTACTTCAGGGGTTGGGGCCAACGTC. The encoded protein is CASSTSGVGANV. The whole CDR3 reads CASSTSGVGANVLTF.

To note about this clone: The sequenced fragment ends 3 residues before the CDR3 boundary, so the rest is inferred from the germline J gene. The V gene is TRBV28, the J gene TRBJ1-2, with a tentative D call TRBD1 (5 bases). The V end was cut by 8 bases, the J end by 4 bases, with 17 bases between. Germline V gene data show CDR1 as MDHEN and CDR2 as SYDVKM. There are 14 residues in the CDR3. CDR3 protein: CASSTAGKFYGYTF. The part of the CDR3 DNA that was read is TGTGCCAGCTCGACGGCAGGGAAATTCTATGGC.

To note about this clone: The CDR3 is cut off 3 residues early in the read; its end comes from the germline J gene. V is TRBV7-9 and J is TRBJ1-6, with 7 bases matching TRBD1. The CDR3 length is 15 residues. The germline V gene encodes CDR1 SEHNR and CDR2 FQNEAQ (reference sequence). The V and J ends lost 0 bases and 7 bases, in that order; junction bases with no gene match: 3. Incomplete CDR3 DNA: TGTGCCAGCAGCTTAGCGACAGGGATGAATTCACCC. Translating gives CASSLATGMNSP. The entire CDR3 is CASSLATGMNSPLHF.

Note on this clone: The read is 3 residues too short to cover the CDR3 end, so that end is filled in from the germline J gene. The rearrangement joins TRBV5-6 to TRBJ1-6; D perhaps matches TRBD1 (6 bases). The V end lost 3 bases, the J end lost 9 bases, and 13 bases lay between the germline ends. CDR3 length equals 14 residues. Germline V gene sequence: CDR1 SGHDT, CDR2 YYEEEE. The CDR3 DNA, read in part, is TGTGCCAGCAGCTCAACAGGGTACGGTTCACCC. It encodes CASSSTGYGSP. The entire CDR3 protein reads CASSSTGYGSPLHF.

Of note for this clone: The CDR3 is cut off 3 residues early in the read; its end comes from the germline J gene. The chain couples TRBV5-6 to TRBJ1-1; 8 nucleotides match TRBD1. CDR3 length: 12 amino acids. Per the germline V gene, CDR1 is SGHDT and CDR2 is YYEEEE. Partial CDR3 DNA: TGTGCCAGCAGCTTGACAGGGGGGACG. Translation: CASSLTGGT. The full CDR3 protein reads CASSLTGGTAFF.

To note about this clone: The read is 3 residues too short to cover the CDR3 end, so that end is filled in from the germline J gene. The V gene is TRBV7-9, the J gene TRBJ1-1; weak D call: TRBD1 (5 bases). CDR1 and CDR2 (germline): SEHNR, FQNEAQ (reference sequence). The CDR3 loop spans 15 amino acids. V lost 2 bases and J lost 5, with 15 bases in between. CDR3 amino acids: CASSLMGGRSTEAFF. CDR3 bases read: TGTGCCAGCAGCTTAATGGGGGGGAGAAGTACTGAA.

Remarks on this clone: The read stops 3 residues short of the end of the CDR3; the missing end is completed from the germline J gene. The chain carries TRBV5-1 and TRBJ2-3, with 8 bases matching TRBD2. This CDR3 is built from 15 residues. Germline CDR1 SGHRS, CDR2 YFSETQ. The DNA read from the CDR3 is TGCGCCAGCAGTAACGCGGGACTAGTCCAAGAGACG. Translating gives CASSNAGLVQET. The whole CDR3 region reads CASSNAGLVQETQYF.

Details on this clone: The CDR3 end lies 3 residues beyond the end of the read and is filled in from the germline J gene. The chain is built from TRBV7-8 and TRBJ1-4; 9 nucleotides align to TRBD1. The CDR3 has 15 residues. CDR1 and CDR2 from the germline V gene are SGHVS and FQNEAQ. After removal of 5 bases from V and 7 bases from J, the junction contained 8 bases not matched to a gene. Here the CDR3 reads CASSPEGQGGEKLFF. The sequenced CDR3 bases are TGTGCCAGCAGCCCGGAGGGACAGGGAGGTGAAAAA.

Turning to this clone: The read ends 3 residues before the CDR3 terminus; that terminus is restored from the germline J gene. The chain uses TRBV19 and TRBJ1-5; 7 positions agree with TRBD1. Trimming at V came to 6 bases and at J to 9 bases, leaving 11 bases not matched to a gene. Germline CDR1 is LNHDA and CDR2 is SQIVND (reference sequence). The CDR3 totals 14 residues. CDR3 loop: CASRFVGRGLPQHF. Incomplete CDR3 DNA: TGTGCCAGTAGATTCGTTGGGAGGGGGCTGCCC. The variable domain in full, completed from reference TRBV19 and TRBJ1-5, reads DGGITQSPKYLFRKEGQNVTLSCEQNLNHDAMYWYRQDPGQGLRLIYYSQIVNDFQKGDIAEGYSVSREKKESFPLTVTSAQKNPTAFYLCASRFVGRGLPQHFGDGTRLSIL.

Remarks on this clone: The CDR3 end falls 3 residues outside the read, so it is completed with the germline J gene. The V and J genes are TRBV18 and TRBJ2-2; TRBD1 aligns across 8 bases. Germline-derived CDR1 and CDR2 are KGHSH and LQKENI. V shed 4 bases and J 6 bases; nucleotides not matched to a gene: 13. This CDR3 is built from 17 residues. The CDR3 protein is CASSRRTGTQTAGELFF. Incomplete CDR3 DNA: TGTGCCAGCTCACGAAGGACAGGGACACAAACAGCCGGGGAG.

As to this clone: The read comes to an end 3 residues before the CDR3 does, leaving the germline J gene to fill in the end. This chain joins TRBV20-1 and TRBJ1-5, with D possibly being TRBD1 (6 bases). From germline, CDR1 is DFQATT and CDR2 SNEGSKA (reference sequence). V was cut by 0 bases and J by 0 bases, with 15 bases left in between. This CDR3 is 17 amino acids long. The DNA read from the CDR3 is TGCAGTGCTAGAGATTTTGGGGGACAAAATAGCAATCAGCCC. It yields the protein CSARDFGGQNSNQP. The full CDR3 protein reads CSARDFGGQNSNQPQHF.

Concerning this clone itself: The CDR3 extends 3 residues past the end of the read, so its final part is completed from the germline J gene. This chain uses TRBV19 with TRBJ1-2; D ambiguous. Germline CDR1 LNHDA, CDR2 SQIVND (reference sequence). The CDR3 is 19 amino acids. The sequenced CDR3 bases are TGTGCCAGTACCGACTCCCTAGGACCCGGCGGGTTGTCCTACAATGAC. Translating gives CASTDSLGPGGLSYND. The CDR3 as a whole reads CASTDSLGPGGLSYNDYTF.